This T cell receptor beta chain was found in a study of cytomegalovirus exposure and HLA in healthy donors. About the study: Early release data held roughly 90 million unique TCRs from HLA-typed donors.

With respect to this clone: Its antigen remains unknown.

Germline V gene sequence: CDR1 SGHTS, CDR2 YDEGEE. Trimming took 1 base from V and 3 from J, leaving 11 bases between them. The CDR3 runs to 15 residues. Study-level findings and limits: Earlier analysis yielded a pattern in which most TCR beta V segments were productive about 90% or about 30% of the time. There were some public TCRs occurring in many donors, but most TCR sequences were rare. It was reported that the classifier diagnosed cytomegalovirus status with high specificity and sensitivity in both the original and validation cohorts.

The primer mix had 60 Vbeta and 13 Jbeta primers. Only in-frame clones appear in the TCRdb table, and some are missing; sequencing was by immunoSEQ multiplex PCR. The table has under 150,000 clones, 70% to 85% seen once. Specimen: PBMCs. This sequence joins TRBV5-8 and TRBJ1-3; tentatively, D is TRBD1 (5 bases). The source is a man aged 45-65 years in good health and CMV-seronegative. CDR3 in DNA: TGTGCCAGCAGCTTGAGGGGAGGAAATGGAAACACCATATATTTT. Residues: CASSLRGGNGNTIYF.